The present entry profiles one T cell receptor (beta chain) with its context. Its target is unknown. The source of the sample is a study of radiation and T cells in renal cell carcinoma. Study results and limitations: Pretreatment tumor biopsies were lacking, so baseline clonotypes are unknown. From baseline, blood top tumor clonotypes peaked at 2 weeks post-radiation.

Time point here: baseline pretreatment blood. Treatment given: 15 Gy SBRT to primary tumor, nephrectomy 4 weeks later. Blood was sampled at baseline, 2 weeks and 4 weeks after SBRT. The patient's renal cell carcinoma had clear cell pathology. TCRdb's table, derived via immunoSEQ multiplex PCR, lists solely in-frame clones and lacks some. In the table there are more than 75,000 clones, 82% of which are singletons. This CDR3 comprises 15 residues. Between the trimmed V and J ends, which lost 0 bases and 3 bases, there was a span of 7 bases. Germline loops: CDR1 SGHRS, CDR2 YFSETQ. This chain connects TRBV5-1 to TRBJ2-6; D ambiguous. Sequences were derived from blood, sampled from a patient whose treatment included radiotherapy and nephrectomy. The sequence derives from a man in his 60s with renal cell carcinoma. In DNA form, the CDR3 reads TGCGCCAGCAGCTTGGAGAGTGGTGGGGCCAACGTCCTGACTTTC. Amino acid sequence: CASSLESGGANVLTF.